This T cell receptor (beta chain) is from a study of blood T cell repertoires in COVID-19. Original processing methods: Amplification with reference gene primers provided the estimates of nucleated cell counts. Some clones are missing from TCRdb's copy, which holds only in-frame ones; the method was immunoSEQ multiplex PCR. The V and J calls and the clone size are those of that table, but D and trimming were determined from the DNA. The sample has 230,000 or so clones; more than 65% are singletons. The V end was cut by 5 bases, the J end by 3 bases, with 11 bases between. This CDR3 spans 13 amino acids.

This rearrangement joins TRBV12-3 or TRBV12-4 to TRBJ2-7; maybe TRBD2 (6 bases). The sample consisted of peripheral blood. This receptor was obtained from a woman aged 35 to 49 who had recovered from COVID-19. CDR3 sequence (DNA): TGTGCCAGCAGTCCCCGGGAGTGCTACGAGCAGTACTTC. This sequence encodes CASSPRECYEQYF.